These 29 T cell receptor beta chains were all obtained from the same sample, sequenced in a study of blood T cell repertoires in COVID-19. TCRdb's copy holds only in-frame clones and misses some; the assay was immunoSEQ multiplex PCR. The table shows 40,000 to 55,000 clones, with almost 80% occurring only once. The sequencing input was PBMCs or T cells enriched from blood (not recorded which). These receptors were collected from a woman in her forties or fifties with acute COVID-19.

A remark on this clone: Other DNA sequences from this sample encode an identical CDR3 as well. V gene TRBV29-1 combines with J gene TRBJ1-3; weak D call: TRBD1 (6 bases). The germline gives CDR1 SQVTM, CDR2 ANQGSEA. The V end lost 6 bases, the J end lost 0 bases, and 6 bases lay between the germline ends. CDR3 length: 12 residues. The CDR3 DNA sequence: TGCAGCGTACAGGGCTCTGGAAACACCATATATTTT. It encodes CSVQGSGNTIYF.

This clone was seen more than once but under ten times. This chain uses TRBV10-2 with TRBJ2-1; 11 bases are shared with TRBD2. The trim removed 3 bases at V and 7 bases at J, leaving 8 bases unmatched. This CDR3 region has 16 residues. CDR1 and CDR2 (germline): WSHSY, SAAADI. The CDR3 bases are TGCGCCAGCAGTGATAGGCTAGCGGGGGGCGGGAATGAGCAGTTCTTC. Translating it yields CASSDRLAGGGNEQFF.

CDR3 DNA sequence: TGTGCCAGCAGCTTAGCGGGGGGGAAACGGTTCTTC. As protein: CASSLAGGKRFF. J is TRBJ2-1 and V is TRBV7-8, with 7 bases aligning to TRBD2. Trimming at V came to 0 bases and at J to 15 bases, leaving 5 bases not matched to a gene. Per germline, CDR1 SGHVS and CDR2 FQNEAQ. CDR3 size: 12 residues.

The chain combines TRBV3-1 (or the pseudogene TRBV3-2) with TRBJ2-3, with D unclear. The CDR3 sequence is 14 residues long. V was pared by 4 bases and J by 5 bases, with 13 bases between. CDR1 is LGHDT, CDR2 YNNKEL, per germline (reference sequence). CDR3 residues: CASSRRLGQDTQYF. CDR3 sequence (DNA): TGTGCCAGCAGCCGCAGGCTGGGCCAAGATACGCAGTATTTT.

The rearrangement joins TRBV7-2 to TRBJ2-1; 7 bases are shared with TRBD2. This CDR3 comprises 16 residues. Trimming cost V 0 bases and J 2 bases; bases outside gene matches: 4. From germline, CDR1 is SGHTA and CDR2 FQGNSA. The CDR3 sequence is CASSLAGRGTYNEQFF. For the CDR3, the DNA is TGTGCCAGCAGCTTAGCGGGGCGGGGGACCTACAATGAGCAGTTCTTC.

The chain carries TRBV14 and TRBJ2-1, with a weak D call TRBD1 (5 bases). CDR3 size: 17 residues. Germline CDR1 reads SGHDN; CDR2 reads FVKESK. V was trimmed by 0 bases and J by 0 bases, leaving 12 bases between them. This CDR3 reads CASSQDLGQLSYNEQFF. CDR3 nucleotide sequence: TGTGCCAGCAGCCAAGATCTGGGGCAGCTCTCCTACAATGAGCAGTTCTTC.

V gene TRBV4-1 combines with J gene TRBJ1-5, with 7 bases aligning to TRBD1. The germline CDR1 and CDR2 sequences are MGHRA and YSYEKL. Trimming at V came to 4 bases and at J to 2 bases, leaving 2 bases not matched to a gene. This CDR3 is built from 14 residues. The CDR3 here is CASSLQGRNQPQHF. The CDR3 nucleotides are TGCGCCAGCAGCCTACAGGGGCGCAATCAGCCCCAGCATTTT.

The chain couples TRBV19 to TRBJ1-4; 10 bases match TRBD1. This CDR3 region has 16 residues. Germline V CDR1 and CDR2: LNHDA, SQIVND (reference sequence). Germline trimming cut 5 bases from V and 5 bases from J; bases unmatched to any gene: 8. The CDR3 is CASSPGRGQGNEKLFF. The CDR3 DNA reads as TGTGCCAGTAGTCCAGGGCGGGGACAGGGGAATGAAAAACTGTTTTTT.

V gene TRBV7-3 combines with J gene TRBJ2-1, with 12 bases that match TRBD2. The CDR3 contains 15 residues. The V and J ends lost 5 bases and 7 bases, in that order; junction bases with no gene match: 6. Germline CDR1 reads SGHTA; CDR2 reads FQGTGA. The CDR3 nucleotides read TGTGCCAGCAGCCTACTAGCGGGGGGACCTAATGAGCAGTTCTTC. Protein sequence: CASSLLAGGPNEQFF.

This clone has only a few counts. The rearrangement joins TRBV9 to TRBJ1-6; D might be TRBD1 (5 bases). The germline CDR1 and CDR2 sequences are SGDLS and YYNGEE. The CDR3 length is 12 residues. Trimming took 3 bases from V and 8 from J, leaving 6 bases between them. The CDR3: CASSGQHSPLHF. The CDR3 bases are TGTGCCAGCAGCGGACAGCATTCACCCCTCCACTTT.

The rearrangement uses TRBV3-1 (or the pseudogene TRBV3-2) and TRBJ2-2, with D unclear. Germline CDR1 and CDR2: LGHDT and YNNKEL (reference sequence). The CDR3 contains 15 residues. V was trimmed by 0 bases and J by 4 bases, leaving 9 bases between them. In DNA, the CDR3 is TGTGCCAGCAGCCAAGATGCTGGCGGCACCGGGGAGCTGTTTTTT. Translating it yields CASSQDAGGTGELFF.

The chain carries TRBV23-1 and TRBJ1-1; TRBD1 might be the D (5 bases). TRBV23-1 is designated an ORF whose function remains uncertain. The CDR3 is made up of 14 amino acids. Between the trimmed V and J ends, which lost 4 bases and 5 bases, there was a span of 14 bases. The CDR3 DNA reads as TGCGCCAGCAGTCGGGGCAGGGTGGATACTGAAGCTTTCTTT. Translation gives CASSRGRVDTEAFF.

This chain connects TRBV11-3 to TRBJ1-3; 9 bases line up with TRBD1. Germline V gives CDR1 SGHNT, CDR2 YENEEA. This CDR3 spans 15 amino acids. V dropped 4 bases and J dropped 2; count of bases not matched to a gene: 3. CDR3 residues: CASSSRTGAGNTIYF. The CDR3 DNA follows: TGTGCCAGCAGCTCCCGGACAGGGGCTGGAAACACCATATATTTT.

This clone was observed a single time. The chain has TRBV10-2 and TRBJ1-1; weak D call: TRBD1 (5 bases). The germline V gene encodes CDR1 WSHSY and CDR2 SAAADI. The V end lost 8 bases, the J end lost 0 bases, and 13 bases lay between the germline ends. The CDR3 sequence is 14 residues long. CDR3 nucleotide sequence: TGCGCCAGCGCGCCGCAGGGAATGAACACTGAAGCTTTCTTT. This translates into CASAPQGMNTEAFF.

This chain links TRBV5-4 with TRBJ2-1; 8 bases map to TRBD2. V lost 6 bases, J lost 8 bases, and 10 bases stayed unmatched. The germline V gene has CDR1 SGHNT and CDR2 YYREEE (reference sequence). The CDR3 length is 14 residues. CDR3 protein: CASTSGGRVDEQFF. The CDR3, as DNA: TGTGCCAGCACGTCGGGGGGGCGGGTCGATGAGCAGTTCTTC.

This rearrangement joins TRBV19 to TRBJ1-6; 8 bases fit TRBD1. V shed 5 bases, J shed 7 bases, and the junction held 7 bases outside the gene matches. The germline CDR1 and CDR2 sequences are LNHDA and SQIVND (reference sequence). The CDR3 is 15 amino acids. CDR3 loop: CASSGQGSANSPLHF. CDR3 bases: TGTGCCAGTAGTGGACAGGGATCGGCGAATTCACCCCTCCACTTT.

CDR3 residues: CATSRDRLTVIAKNIQYF. DNA of the CDR3: TGTGCCACCAGCAGAGATCGGTTGACAGTCATAGCCAAAAACATTCAGTACTTC. The V and J genes are TRBV15 and TRBJ2-4; maybe TRBD1 (5 bases). Germline CDR1 is LNHNV and CDR2 is YYDKDF (reference sequence). The CDR3 extends over 18 amino acids. Trimming left V 0 bases short and J 0 bases short, with 15 bases between. Using reference TRBV15 and TRBJ2-4 for the parts outside the CDR3, the full variable domain is DAMVIQNPRYQVTQFGKPVTLSCSQTLNHNVMYWYQQKSSQAPKLLFHYYDKDFNNEADTPDNFQSRRPNTSFCFLDIRSPGLGDTAMYLCATSRDRLTVIAKNIQYFGAGTRLSVL.

CDR3 residues: CASSRRDSFYGYTF. The CDR3 DNA is TGTGCCAGCAGCCGGCGGGACAGCTTCTATGGCTACACCTTC. This chain links TRBV3-1 (or the pseudogene TRBV3-2) with TRBJ1-2; 7 bases map to TRBD1. Trimming removed 4 bases from V and 4 bases from J; junction bases left unmatched: 6. This CDR3 has 14 amino acids. Germline CDR1 is LGHDT and CDR2 is YNNKEL (reference sequence).

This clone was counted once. The CDR3 loop reads CASRANQETQYF. DNA for the CDR3: TGTGCCAGCAGGGCCAACCAAGAGACCCAGTACTTC. The V and J genes are TRBV2 and TRBJ2-5, with D unclear. Germline V gene sequence: CDR1 SNHLY, CDR2 FYNNEI. Trimming removed 6 bases from V and 0 bases from J, with 5 bases in between. The CDR3 loop spans 12 amino acids.

CDR3 residues: CASSLAPGGTYGYTF. The CDR3 DNA follows: TGTGCCAGCAGCTTAGCCCCAGGGGGTACCTATGGCTACACCTTC. V is TRBV7-6 and J is TRBJ1-2; 7 bases line up with TRBD1. The CDR3 covers 15 residues. The trim removed 0 bases at V and 4 bases at J, leaving 5 bases unmatched. Germline V gene lookup returns CDR1 SGHVS and CDR2 FNYEAQ.

CDR3 region: CASSPVQDGGEKLFF. CDR3 nucleotides: TGTGCCAGCTCACCAGTCCAGGATGGAGGTGAAAAACTGTTTTTT. The chain couples TRBV18 to TRBJ1-4; D gene unclear. This CDR3 contains 15 residues. Germline V gives CDR1 KGHSH, CDR2 LQKENI. V was shortened by 2 bases and J by 7 bases, with 14 bases between the two germline ends.

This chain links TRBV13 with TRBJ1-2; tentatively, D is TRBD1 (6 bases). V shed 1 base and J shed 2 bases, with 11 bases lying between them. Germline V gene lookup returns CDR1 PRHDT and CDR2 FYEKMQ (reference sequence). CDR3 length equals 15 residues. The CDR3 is CASSLDRGANYGYTF. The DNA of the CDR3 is TGTGCCAGCAGCTTAGATCGGGGGGCAAACTATGGCTACACCTTC.

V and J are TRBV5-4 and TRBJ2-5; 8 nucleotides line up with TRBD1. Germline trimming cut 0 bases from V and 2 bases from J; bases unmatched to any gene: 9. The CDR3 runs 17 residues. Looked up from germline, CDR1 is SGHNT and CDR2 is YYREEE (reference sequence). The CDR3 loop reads CASSLAFQTGDQETQYF. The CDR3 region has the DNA TGTGCCAGCAGCTTGGCCTTCCAGACAGGGGATCAAGAGACCCAGTACTTC.

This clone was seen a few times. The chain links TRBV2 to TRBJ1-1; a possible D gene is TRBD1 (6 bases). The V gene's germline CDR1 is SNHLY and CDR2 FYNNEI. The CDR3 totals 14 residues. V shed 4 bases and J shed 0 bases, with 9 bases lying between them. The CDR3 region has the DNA TGTGCCAGCAGTGCTGACAGGATGAACACTGAAGCTTTCTTT. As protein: CASSADRMNTEAFF.

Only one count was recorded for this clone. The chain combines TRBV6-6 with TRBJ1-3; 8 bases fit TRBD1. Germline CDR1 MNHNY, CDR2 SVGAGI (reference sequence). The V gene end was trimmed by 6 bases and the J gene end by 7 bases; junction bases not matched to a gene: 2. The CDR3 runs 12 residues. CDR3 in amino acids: CASSYRGNTIYF. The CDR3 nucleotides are TGTGCCAGCAGCTACAGGGGGAACACCATATATTTT.

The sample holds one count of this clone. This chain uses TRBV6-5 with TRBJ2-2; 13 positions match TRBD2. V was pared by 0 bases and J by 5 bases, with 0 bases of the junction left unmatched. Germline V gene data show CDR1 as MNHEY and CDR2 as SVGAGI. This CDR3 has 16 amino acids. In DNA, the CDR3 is TGTGCCAGCAGTTACTCGGGACTAGCGGGGACCGGGGAGCTGTTTTTT. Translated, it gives CASSYSGLAGTGELFF.

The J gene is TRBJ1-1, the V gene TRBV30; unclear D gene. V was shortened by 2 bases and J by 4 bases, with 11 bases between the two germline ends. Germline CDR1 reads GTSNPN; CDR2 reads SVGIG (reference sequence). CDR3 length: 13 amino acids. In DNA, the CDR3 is TGTGCCTGGAGTCCACTAAGAGCCACTGAAGCTTTCTTT. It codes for CAWSPLRATEAFF.

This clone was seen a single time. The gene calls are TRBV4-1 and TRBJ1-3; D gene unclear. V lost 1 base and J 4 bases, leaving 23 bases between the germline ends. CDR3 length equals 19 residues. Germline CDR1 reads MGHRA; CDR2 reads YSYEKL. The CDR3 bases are TGCGCCAGCAGCCAAGTGTTCCGGAGCGCGGTAGTGCGGGGAAACACCATATATTTT. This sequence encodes CASSQVFRSAVVRGNTIYF.

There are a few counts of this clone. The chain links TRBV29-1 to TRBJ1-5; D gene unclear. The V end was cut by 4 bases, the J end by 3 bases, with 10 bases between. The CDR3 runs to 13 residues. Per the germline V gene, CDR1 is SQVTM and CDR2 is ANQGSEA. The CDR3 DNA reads TGCAGCGTTGCGCTGGCCAACAATCAGCCCCAGCATTTT. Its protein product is CSVALANNQPQHF.